This T cell receptor (beta chain) emerged from a study of blood T cell repertoires in COVID-19. Study-level information: The United States, Italy and Spain were the sources of the acute and convalescent COVID-19 samples.

The CDR3 loop spans 16 amino acids. V lost 3 bases and J lost 6, with 17 bases in between. CDR1 is SGHTA, CDR2 FQGTGA, per germline. Sequenced by immunoSEQ multiplex PCR; TCRdb stores in-frame clones only, minus some. The table lists about 260,000 clones, roughly 86% of them singletons. The source of this sequence is a young man with active or convalescent COVID-19. The sequenced sample was peripheral blood. The V call is TRBV7-3, the J call TRBJ2-2, with D possibly TRBD1 on 5 matching bases. DNA for the CDR3: TGTGCCAGCAGCTTGCCTTCCGCAGGGAAGTCCGGGGAGCTGTTTTTT. This gives the protein CASSLPSAGKSGELFF.